These 10 T cell receptor beta chains originate from one sample sequenced in a study of CD8+CD57+ T cells in acquired aplastic anemia. TCR beta VDJ combinations and CDR3 sequences were profiled from genomic DNA. TCRdb redid the calling of the reads with MiXCR, one entry per CDR3 protein. Here the sample spans approximately 200,000 distinct CDR3 sequences, around 60% being singletons. Sequencing input: sorted CD4+, CD8+, or CD8+CD57+ T cells (not recorded which) from PBMCs. The receptors were gathered from a human donor in good health.

This clonotype was counted ten times or more. The V gene is TRBV7-3, the J gene TRBJ1-2; 9 nucleotides match TRBD1. Germline V gene lookup returns CDR1 SGHTA and CDR2 FQGTGA. The length of the CDR3 is 17 residues. V gave up 4 bases and J gave up 8 bases; unmatched junction bases: 17. The CDR3 reads CASSSNTQPQGAQGYTF. CDR3 bases: TGTGCCAGCAGCTCGAACACTCAACCACAGGGGGCGCAAGGCTACACCTTC.

This clonotype showed up just once. J is TRBJ2-1 and V is TRBV29-1, with 13 nucleotides matching TRBD2. The CDR3 has 14 amino acids. The germline gives CDR1 SQVTM, CDR2 ANQGSEA. J was trimmed by 3 bases and V by 8 bases; bases with no gene match: 4. In DNA, the CDR3 is TGCAGCTCAGGGACTAGCGGGGACTACAATGAGCAGTTCTTC. This gives the protein CSSGTSGDYNEQFF.

Of note for this clonotype: One end of the junction fails to match germline, which may point to a read error. The V call is TRBV9, the J call TRBJ2-5; 11 bases match TRBD2. The CDR3 length is 13 residues. Germline loops: CDR1 SGDLS, CDR2 YYNGEE. Written as DNA, the CDR3 is TGTGCCAGCAGCACAGACCTCGGGGGACTAGCGGCCTTC. It translates to CASSTDLGGLAAF.

For this clonotype: This likely comes from a read error, as the CDR3 has no conserved phenylalanine or tryptophan at its end. No DNA is shown, since the ends of the CDR3 on it are uncertain; the CDR3 is the one TCRdb lists. J is TRBJ2-7 and V is TRBV10-3; TRBD1, the table's D call, was not compared with the DNA. CDR1 is ENHRY and CDR2 is SYGVKD in the germline V gene. The CDR3 contains 14 residues when both ends are counted. CDR3 residues: CAINPGQGLYEHYL.

This clonotype has ten or more counts. V gene TRBV19 combines with J gene TRBJ2-1, with D maybe TRBD2 (6 bases). Trimming removed 9 bases at V and 5 bases at J, with 20 bases between. The length of the CDR3 is 15 residues. Germline values: CDR1 LNHDA, CDR2 SQIVND (reference sequence). CDR3 amino acids: CASIPPGEEHNEQFF. The CDR3 DNA reads TGTGCCAGCATTCCCCCGGGGGAGGAGCACAATGAGCAGTTCTTC.

This clonotype was seen a few times. The junction shows a germline mismatch at one end, possibly a read error. The chain carries TRBV12-3 or TRBV12-4 and TRBJ2-1; a possible D gene is TRBD2 (5 bases). This CDR3 is 16 amino acids long. CDR3 amino acids: CAGSSLAFASYNEQFF. The CDR3 coding sequence is TGTGCCGGCAGTAGCTTAGCGTTTGCTTCCTACAATGAGCAGTTCTTC.

This clonotype was observed at least ten times. The chain uses TRBV14 and TRBJ2-7; 8 bases are shared with TRBD1. The junction had 5 bases not matched to a gene; V was cut back by 4 bases and J by 3 bases. The V gene's germline CDR1 is SGHDN and CDR2 FVKESK. This CDR3 spans 14 amino acids. CDR3 residues: CASSPGTGRYEQYF. The CDR3 bases are TGTGCCAGCAGCCCCGGGACAGGCCGCTACGAGCAGTACTTC.

In this sample, this clonotype turned up many times. The chain carries TRBV7-6 and TRBJ2-3; a weak D match, TRBD2 (6 bases). Germline loops: CDR1 SGHVS, CDR2 FNYEAQ. The CDR3 runs 13 residues. V gave up 5 bases and J gave up 8 bases, with 14 bases separating them. For the CDR3, the DNA is TGTGCCAGCAGCCCAACAATCGGGGGTACGCAGTATTTT. It encodes CASSPTIGGTQYF.

This clonotype showed up many times. Germline is not matched at one junction end, which may reflect a read error. This chain links TRBV7-9 with TRBJ1-4; D may be TRBD1 (6 bases). Germline V gene lookup returns CDR1 SEHNR and CDR2 FQNEAQ (reference sequence). The CDR3 loop spans 14 amino acids. The CDR3 spells CASSSGLWEEGVVF. CDR3 in DNA: TGTGCCAGCAGCTCCGGCCTCTGGGAGGAGGGGGTGGTTTTT. The full variable domain, rest sourced from reference TRBV7-9 and TRBJ1-4, is DTGVSQNPRHKITKRGQNVTFRCDPISEHNRLYWYRQTLGQGPEFLTYFQNEAQLEKSRLLSDRFSAERPKGSFSTLEIQRTEQGDSAMYLCASSSGLWEEGVVFGSGTQLSVL.

This clonotype was seen many times. The V and J genes are TRBV7-9 and TRBJ1-1; the match to TRBD1 covers 8 bases. V lost 3 bases to trimming and J lost 3 bases; unmatched junction nucleotides: 6. This CDR3 contains 15 residues. CDR1 and CDR2 (germline): SEHNR, FQNEAQ (reference sequence). The CDR3 loop reads CASSFGDRGDTEAFF. The DNA of the CDR3 is TGTGCCAGCAGCTTCGGCGACAGGGGCGACACTGAAGCTTTCTTT.